These 15 T cell receptor beta chains originate from one sample sequenced in a study of Ad26.COV2.S vaccination and SARS-CoV-2 variants. Clones were read by immunoSEQ multiplex PCR, and TCRdb kept only the in-frame ones, dropping some. The sample contains some 520,000 clones, around 88% of which appear only once. Treatment defined: some 19 received Ad26.COV2.S at low or high dose, single or two shots; five or six received placebo; per-sample allocation not given. Sampling happened 63 days after the first vaccine or placebo injection. Sequenced here: peripheral blood, sampled in a trial of Ad26.COV2.S vaccine versus placebo. The receptors were sampled from a person between 18 and 65 years old who received the Ad26.COV2.S COVID-19 vaccine or a placebo.

On this clone: Sequence at one end of the junction differs from germline and may be a read error. V gene TRBV28 combines with J gene TRBJ2-5; D assignment may be TRBD1 or TRBD2 (5 bases each). The length of the CDR3 is 14 residues. CDR1 is MDHEN and CDR2 is SYDVKM in the germline V gene. This CDR3 is CASSLVGTPNHSNF. As DNA, the CDR3 is TGTGCCAGCAGTTTAGTGGGGACCCCAAACCATTCCAACTTC.

The V and J genes are TRBV6-5 and TRBJ2-7, with TRBD2 matching 9 bases. V gave up 7 bases and J gave up 1 base; unmatched junction bases: 5. Germline loops: CDR1 MNHEY, CDR2 SVGAGI. The CDR3 is 14 residues long. This CDR3 is CASMLTSGSYEQYF. The CDR3 DNA reads TGTGCCAGCATGTTGACTAGCGGATCCTACGAGCAGTACTTC.

To note about this clone: Within the sample, other DNA sequences also encode this same CDR3. The chain couples TRBV20-1 to TRBJ2-5, with D hard to call. This CDR3 comprises 11 residues. Per germline, CDR1 DFQATT and CDR2 SNEGSKA (reference sequence). Trimming stripped 0 bases from V and 4 bases from J, with 3 bases between. CDR3 DNA: TGCAGTGCTAGAGATCTAGAGACCCAGTACTTC. Protein: CSARDLETQYF.

V and J are TRBV7-2 and TRBJ2-7; TRBD2 aligns across 7 bases. The V and J ends lost 1 base and 2 bases, in that order; junction bases with no gene match: 8. CDR1 is SGHTA and CDR2 is FQGNSA in the germline V gene. CDR3 size: 16 residues. The CDR3 reads CASSLDSAGVPYEQYF. The CDR3, as DNA: TGTGCCAGCAGCTTAGATTCGGCGGGAGTCCCCTACGAGCAGTACTTC.

The chain recombines TRBV19 with TRBJ2-2; D remains unclear. CDR3 length: 14 residues. V lost 3 bases and J lost 2, with 7 bases in between. Per the germline V gene, CDR1 is LNHDA and CDR2 is SQIVND (reference sequence). In DNA, the CDR3 is TGTGCCAGTAGTATTGGCCGAAACACCGGGGAGCTGTTTTTT. Translation: CASSIGRNTGELFF. The full variable domain, completed using reference TRBV19 and TRBJ2-2, is DGGITQSPKYLFRKEGQNVTLSCEQNLNHDAMYWYRQDPGQGLRLIYYSQIVNDFQKGDIAEGYSVSREKKESFPLTVTSAQKNPTAFYLCASSIGRNTGELFFGEGSRLTVL.

Only a few counts were recorded for this clone. One end of the junction is discordant with germline, which a read error may explain. The rearrangement joins TRBV7-7 to TRBJ2-3; weak D call: TRBD2 (5 bases). CDR1 SSHAT and CDR2 FNYEAQ come from the germline V gene (reference sequence). This CDR3 comprises 15 residues. The CDR3 loop is CASSLGLGSTDTQYF. In nucleotides, the CDR3 is TGTGCTAGCAGCTTAGGACTGGGGAGCACAGATACGCAGTATTTT.

In its sample, this clone was seen once. The genes are TRBV24-1 and TRBJ1-1; D uncertain. Germline V gene lookup returns CDR1 KGHDR and CDR2 SFDVKD. The CDR3 contains 11 residues. The V end was cut by 9 bases, the J end by 10 bases, with 14 bases between. CDR3 residues: CATRTPWGAFF. As DNA, the CDR3 is TGTGCCACCCGAACCCCCTGGGGAGCTTTCTTT.

The V call is TRBV6-4, the J call TRBJ1-1, with D unclear. The CDR3 runs to 13 residues. Trimming left V 4 bases short and J 3 bases short, with 9 bases between. Germline V gene lookup returns CDR1 MRHNA and CDR2 SNTAGT. The DNA for the CDR3 is TGTGCCAGCAGTGCCAAAGAGGACACTGAAGCTTTCTTT. Amino acid sequence: CASSAKEDTEAFF.

This chain uses TRBV6-5 with TRBJ2-7, with D possibly matching TRBD2 (5 bases). Germline V gene lookup returns CDR1 MNHEY and CDR2 SVGAGI. This CDR3 has 10 residues. With 6 bases removed from V and 6 bases from J, the gap between germline ends came to 6 bases. CDR3 in amino acids: CASSRGEQYF. The CDR3 nucleotides read TGTGCCAGCAGCCGGGGCGAGCAGTACTTC.

This chain links TRBV7-2 with TRBJ2-2, with 7 bases matching TRBD1. In germline, CDR1 is SGHTA, CDR2 FQGNSA. The CDR3 runs 15 residues. Trimming cost V 8 bases and J 6 bases; bases outside gene matches: 12. CDR3 region: CASGNSRGSSGELFF. The CDR3 DNA follows: TGTGCCAGCGGAAATAGCAGGGGGTCTTCCGGGGAGCTGTTTTTT.

The sample holds one count of this clone. The J gene is TRBJ1-2, the V gene TRBV5-4; no clear D. Germline values: CDR1 SGHNT, CDR2 YYREEE (reference sequence). Between the trimmed V and J ends, which lost 0 bases and 3 bases, there was a span of 9 bases. The CDR3 loop spans 14 amino acids. CDR3 in DNA: TGTGCCAGCAGCTTGGGCGGAACAGACTATGGCTACACCTTC. Its translation is CASSLGGTDYGYTF.

The J gene is TRBJ2-2, the V gene TRBV11-3; D is unclear. Germline CDR1 SGHNT, CDR2 YENEEA. The CDR3 is made up of 13 amino acids. V lost 4 bases and J 6 bases, leaving 9 bases between the germline ends. DNA of the CDR3: TGTGCCAGCAGCTCTGGCCCAGCCGGGGAGCTGTTTTTT. Amino acids: CASSSGPAGELFF.

This clone was seen a handful of times. The rearrangement uses TRBV27 and TRBJ2-2; D gene unclear. This CDR3 contains 12 residues. In germline, CDR1 is MNHEY, CDR2 SMNVEV (reference sequence). The V gene lost 2 bases and the J gene lost 5 bases, with 3 bases spanning the gap. CDR3 residues: CASSLVTGELFF. CDR3 nucleotide sequence: TGTGCCAGCAGTTTAGTGACCGGGGAGCTGTTTTTT.

The chain carries TRBV10-2 and TRBJ1-5; 10 positions agree with TRBD1. Germline CDR1 reads WSHSY; CDR2 reads SAAADI. The CDR3 runs to 14 residues. J was trimmed by 4 bases and V by 6 bases; bases with no gene match: 3. CDR3 in DNA: TGCGCCAGCAGCCGGGGACAGGGGAATCAGCCCCAGCATTTT. This sequence encodes CASSRGQGNQPQHF.

The chain carries TRBV5-1 and TRBJ1-1; 10 bases fit TRBD1. The ends lost 4 bases at V and 1 base at J; junction bases unmatched: 4. The CDR3 is 15 amino acids. The V gene's germline CDR1 is SGHRS and CDR2 YFSETQ. The CDR3 sequence: CASSPDRGGNTEAFF. The CDR3 bases are TGCGCCAGCAGCCCGGACAGGGGGGGGAACACTGAAGCTTTCTTT.